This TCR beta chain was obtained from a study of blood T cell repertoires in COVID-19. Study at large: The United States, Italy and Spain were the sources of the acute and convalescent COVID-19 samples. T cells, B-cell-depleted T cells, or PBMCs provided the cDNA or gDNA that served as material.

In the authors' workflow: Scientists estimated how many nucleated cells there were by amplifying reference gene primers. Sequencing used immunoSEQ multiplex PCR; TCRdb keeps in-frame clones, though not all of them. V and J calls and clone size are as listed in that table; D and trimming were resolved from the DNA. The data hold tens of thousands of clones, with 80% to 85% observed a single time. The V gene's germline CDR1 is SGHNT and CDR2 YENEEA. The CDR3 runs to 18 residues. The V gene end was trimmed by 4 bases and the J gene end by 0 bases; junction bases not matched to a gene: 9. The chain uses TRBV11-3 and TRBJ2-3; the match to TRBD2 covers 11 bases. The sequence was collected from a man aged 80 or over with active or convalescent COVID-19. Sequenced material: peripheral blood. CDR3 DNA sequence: TGTGCCAGCAGCTCAATAGCGGGAGGGCCCGTGAGCACAGATACGCAGTATTTT. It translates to CASSSIAGGPVSTDTQYF. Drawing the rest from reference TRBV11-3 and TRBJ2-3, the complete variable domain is EAGVVQSPRYKIIEKKQPVAFWCNPISGHNTLYWYLQNLGQGPELLIRYENEEAVDDSQLPKDRFSAERLKGVDSTLKIQPAELGDSAVYLCASSSIAGGPVSTDTQYFGPGTRLTVL.